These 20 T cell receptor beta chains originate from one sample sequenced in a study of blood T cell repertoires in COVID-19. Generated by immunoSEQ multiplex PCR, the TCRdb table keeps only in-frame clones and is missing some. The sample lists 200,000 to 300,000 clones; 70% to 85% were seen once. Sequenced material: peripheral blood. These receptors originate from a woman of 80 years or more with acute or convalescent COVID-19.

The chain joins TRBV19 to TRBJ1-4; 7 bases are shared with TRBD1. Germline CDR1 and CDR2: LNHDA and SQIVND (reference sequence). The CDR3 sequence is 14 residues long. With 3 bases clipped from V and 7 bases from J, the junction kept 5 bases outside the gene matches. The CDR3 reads CASSIGGTAEKLFF. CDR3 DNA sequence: TGTGCCAGTAGTATTGGAGGGACAGCTGAAAAACTGTTTTTT.

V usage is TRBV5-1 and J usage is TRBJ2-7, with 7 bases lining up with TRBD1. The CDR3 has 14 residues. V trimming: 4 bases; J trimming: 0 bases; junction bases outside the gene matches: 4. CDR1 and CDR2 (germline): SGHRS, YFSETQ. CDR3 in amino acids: CASSPWDSSYEQYF. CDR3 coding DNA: TGCGCCAGCAGCCCATGGGACAGCTCCTACGAGCAGTACTTC. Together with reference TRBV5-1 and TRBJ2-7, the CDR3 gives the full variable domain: KAGVTQTPRYLIKTRGQQVTLSCSPISGHRSVSWYQQTPGQGLQFLFEYFSETQRNKGNFPGRFSGRQFSNSRSEMNVSTLELGDSALYLCASSPWDSSYEQYFGPGTRLTVT.

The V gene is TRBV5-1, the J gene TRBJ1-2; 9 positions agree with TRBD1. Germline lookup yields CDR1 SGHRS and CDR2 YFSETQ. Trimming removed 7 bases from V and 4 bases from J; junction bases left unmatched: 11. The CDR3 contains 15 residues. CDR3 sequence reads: CASAVATGGGYGYTF. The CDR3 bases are TGCGCCAGCGCCGTTGCTACAGGGGGCGGCTATGGCTACACCTTC.

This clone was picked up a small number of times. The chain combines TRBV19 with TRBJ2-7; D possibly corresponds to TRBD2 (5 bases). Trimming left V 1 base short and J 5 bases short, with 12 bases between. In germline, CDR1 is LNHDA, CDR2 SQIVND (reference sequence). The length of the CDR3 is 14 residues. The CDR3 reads CASSIGHRRDEQYF. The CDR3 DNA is TGTGCCAGTAGTATAGGCCACCGGCGGGACGAGCAGTACTTC.

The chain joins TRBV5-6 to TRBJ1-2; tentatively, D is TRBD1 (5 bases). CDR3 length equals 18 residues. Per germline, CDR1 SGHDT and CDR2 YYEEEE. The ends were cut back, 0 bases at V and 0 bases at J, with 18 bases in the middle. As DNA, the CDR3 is TGTGCCAGCAGCTTGGTGGCCGCCAGGGTCCCATCTAACTATGGCTACACCTTC. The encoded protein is CASSLVAARVPSNYGYTF.

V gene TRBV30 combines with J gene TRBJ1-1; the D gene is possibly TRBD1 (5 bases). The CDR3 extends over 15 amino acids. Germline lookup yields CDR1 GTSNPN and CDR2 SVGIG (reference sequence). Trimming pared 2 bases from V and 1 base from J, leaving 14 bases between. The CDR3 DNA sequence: TGTGCCTGGAGTCCTGGGGCCGGCGGGAACACTGAAGCTTTCTTT. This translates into CAWSPGAGGNTEAFF.

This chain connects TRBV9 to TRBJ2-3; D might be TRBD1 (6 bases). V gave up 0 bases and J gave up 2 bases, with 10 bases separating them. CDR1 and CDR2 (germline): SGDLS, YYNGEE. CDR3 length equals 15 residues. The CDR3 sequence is CASSVAGQHTDTQYF. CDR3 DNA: TGTGCCAGCAGCGTAGCCGGACAGCACACAGATACGCAGTATTTT.

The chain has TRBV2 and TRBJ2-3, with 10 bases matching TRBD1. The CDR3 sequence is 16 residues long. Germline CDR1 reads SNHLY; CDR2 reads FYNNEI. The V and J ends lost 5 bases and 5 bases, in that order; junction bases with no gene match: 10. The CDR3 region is CASSLTGTGVIDTQYF. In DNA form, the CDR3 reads TGTGCCAGCAGTCTTACCGGGACAGGGGTTATAGATACGCAGTATTTT.

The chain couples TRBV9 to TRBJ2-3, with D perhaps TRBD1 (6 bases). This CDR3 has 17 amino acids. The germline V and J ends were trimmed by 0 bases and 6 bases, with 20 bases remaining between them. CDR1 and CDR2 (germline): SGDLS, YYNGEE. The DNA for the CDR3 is TGTGCCAGCAGCGTAGCTGGGGGCGGAGGCTTCATGGATACGCAGTATTTT. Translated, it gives CASSVAGGGGFMDTQYF.

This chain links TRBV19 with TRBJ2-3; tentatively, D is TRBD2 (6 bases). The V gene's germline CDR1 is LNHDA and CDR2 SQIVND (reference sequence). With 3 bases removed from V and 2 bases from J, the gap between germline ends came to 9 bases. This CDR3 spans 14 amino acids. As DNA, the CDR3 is TGTGCCAGTAGTATCGGGGGTACCACAGATACGCAGTATTTT. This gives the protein CASSIGGTTDTQYF. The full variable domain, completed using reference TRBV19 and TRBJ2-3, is DGGITQSPKYLFRKEGQNVTLSCEQNLNHDAMYWYRQDPGQGLRLIYYSQIVNDFQKGDIAEGYSVSREKKESFPLTVTSAQKNPTAFYLCASSIGGTTDTQYFGPGTRLTVL.

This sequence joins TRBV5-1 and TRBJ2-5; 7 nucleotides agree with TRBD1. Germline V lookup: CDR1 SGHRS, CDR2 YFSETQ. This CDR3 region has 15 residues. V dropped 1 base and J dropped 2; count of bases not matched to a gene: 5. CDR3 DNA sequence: TGCGCCAGCAGCTTGCCGAGGGGGCAGCAAGAGACCCAGTACTTC. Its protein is CASSLPRGQQETQYF. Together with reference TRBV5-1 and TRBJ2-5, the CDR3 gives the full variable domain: KAGVTQTPRYLIKTRGQQVTLSCSPISGHRSVSWYQQTPGQGLQFLFEYFSETQRNKGNFPGRFSGRQFSNSRSEMNVSTLELGDSALYLCASSLPRGQQETQYFGPGTRLLVL.

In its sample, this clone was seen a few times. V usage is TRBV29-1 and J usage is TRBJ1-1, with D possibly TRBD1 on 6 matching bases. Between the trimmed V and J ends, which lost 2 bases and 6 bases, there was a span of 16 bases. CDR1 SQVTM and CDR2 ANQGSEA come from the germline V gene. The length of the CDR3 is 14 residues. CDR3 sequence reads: CSVERQGISAEAFF. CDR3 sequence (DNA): TGCAGCGTTGAAAGGCAGGGGATATCCGCTGAAGCTTTCTTT.

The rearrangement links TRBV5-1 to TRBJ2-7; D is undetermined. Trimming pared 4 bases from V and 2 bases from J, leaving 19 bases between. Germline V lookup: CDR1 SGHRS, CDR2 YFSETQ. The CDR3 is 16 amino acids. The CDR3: CASSPGTLGPAYEQYF. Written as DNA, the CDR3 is TGCGCCAGCAGCCCAGGCACCCTTGGGCCTGCCTACGAGCAGTACTTC.

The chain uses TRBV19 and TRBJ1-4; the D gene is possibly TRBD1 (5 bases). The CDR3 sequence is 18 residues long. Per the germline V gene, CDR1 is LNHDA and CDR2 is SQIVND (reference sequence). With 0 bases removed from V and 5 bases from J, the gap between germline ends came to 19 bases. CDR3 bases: TGTGCCAGTAGTATAGATCGGGGCGGGGCGAAGTGGAATGAAAAACTGTTTTTT. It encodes CASSIDRGGAKWNEKLFF.

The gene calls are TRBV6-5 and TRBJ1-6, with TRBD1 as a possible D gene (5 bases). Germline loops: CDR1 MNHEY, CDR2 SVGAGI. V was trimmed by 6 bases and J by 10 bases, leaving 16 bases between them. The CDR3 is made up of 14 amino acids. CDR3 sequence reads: CASRKGQGNSPLHF. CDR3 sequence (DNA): TGTGCCAGCAGAAAGGGGCAGGGTAACTCACCCCTCCACTTT.

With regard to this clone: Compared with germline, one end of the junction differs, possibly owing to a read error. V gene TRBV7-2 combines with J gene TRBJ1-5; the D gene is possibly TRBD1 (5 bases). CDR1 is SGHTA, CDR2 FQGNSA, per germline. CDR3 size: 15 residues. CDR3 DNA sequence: TGTGCCAGCAGCTTAGAGGGGACTAGCTATCAGCCCCAGCATTTT. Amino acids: CASSLEGTSYQPQHF.

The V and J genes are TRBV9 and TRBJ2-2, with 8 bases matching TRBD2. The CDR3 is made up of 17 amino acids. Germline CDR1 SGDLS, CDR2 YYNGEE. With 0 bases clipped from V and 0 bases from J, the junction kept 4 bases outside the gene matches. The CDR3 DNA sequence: TGTGCCAGCAGCGTAGTGGATAGCGGGGCGAACACCGGGGAGCTGTTTTTT. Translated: CASSVVDSGANTGELFF.

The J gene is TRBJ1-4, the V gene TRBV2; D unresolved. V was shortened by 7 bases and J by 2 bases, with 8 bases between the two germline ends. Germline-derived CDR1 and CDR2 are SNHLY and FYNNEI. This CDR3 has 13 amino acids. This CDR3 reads CASIRRTNEKLFF. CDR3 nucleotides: TGTGCCAGCATTCGTCGGACTAATGAAAAACTGTTTTTT.

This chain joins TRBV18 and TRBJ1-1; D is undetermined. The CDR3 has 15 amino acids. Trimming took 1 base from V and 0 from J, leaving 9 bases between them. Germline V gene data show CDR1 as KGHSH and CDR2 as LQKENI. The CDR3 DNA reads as TGTGCCAGCTCACCACGATCCGGGATGAACACTGAAGCTTTCTTT. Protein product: CASSPRSGMNTEAFF. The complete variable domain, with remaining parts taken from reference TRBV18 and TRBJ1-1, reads NAGVMQNPRHLVRRRGQEARLRCSPMKGHSHVYWYRQLPEEGLKFMVYLQKENIIDESGMPKERFSAEFPKEGPSILRIQQVVRGDSAAYFCASSPRSGMNTEAFFGQGTRLTVV.

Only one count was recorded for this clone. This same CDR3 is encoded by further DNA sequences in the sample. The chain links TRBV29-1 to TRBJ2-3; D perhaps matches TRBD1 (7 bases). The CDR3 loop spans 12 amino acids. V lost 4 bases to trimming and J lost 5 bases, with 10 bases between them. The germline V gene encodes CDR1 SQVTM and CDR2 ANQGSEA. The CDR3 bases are TGCAGCGTTGGGCAGGGGGGAGATACGCAGTATTTT. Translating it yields CSVGQGGDTQYF.